This passage covers 28 T cell receptor beta chains from one sample sequenced in a study of blood T cell repertoires in COVID-19. Produced via immunoSEQ multiplex PCR; TCRdb's table is partial and in-frame only. The data contain roughly 300,000 clones, around 87% of them singletons. The sequenced material came from peripheral blood. The receptors shown here come from a woman aged 50 to 65 who had recovered from COVID-19.

V is TRBV18 and J is TRBJ1-1; D possibly corresponds to TRBD1 (5 bases). Germline V lookup: CDR1 KGHSH, CDR2 LQKENI. CDR3 length equals 16 residues. V was pared by 1 base and J by 4 bases, with 16 bases between. CDR3 sequence: CASSPLTPGQGTEAFF. As DNA, the CDR3 is TGTGCCAGCTCACCACTTACGCCTGGGCAGGGCACTGAAGCTTTCTTT.

The gene calls are TRBV27 and TRBJ2-1; 13 bases are shared with TRBD2. Unmatched junction bases numbered 5, after V lost 6 bases and J lost 6 bases. Looked up from germline, CDR1 is MNHEY and CDR2 is SMNVEV (reference sequence). This CDR3 is built from 15 residues. The CDR3 coding sequence is TGTGCCAGCAGCCGACTAGCGGGAGGCCCCAATGAGCAGTTCTTC. This encodes CASSRLAGGPNEQFF.

The CDR3 protein is CASSRHAGNQPQHF. CDR3 nucleotide sequence: TGTGCCAGTAGCCGACACGCCGGCAATCAGCCCCAGCATTTT. This chain connects TRBV19 to TRBJ1-5; no reliable D call. Germline V CDR1 and CDR2: LNHDA, SQIVND (reference sequence). The V end was cut by 6 bases, the J end by 2 bases, with 11 bases between. The length of the CDR3 is 14 residues.

This rearrangement joins TRBV27 to TRBJ1-4; 9 bases map to TRBD1. V lost 6 bases to trimming and J lost 8 bases; unmatched junction nucleotides: 7. Germline assignment: CDR1 MNHEY and CDR2 SMNVEV (reference sequence). This CDR3 spans 14 amino acids. The DNA for the CDR3 is TGTGCCAGCAGATTTAGACAGGGGGGAGAAAAACTGTTTTTT. Translated: CASRFRQGGEKLFF.

This clone was seen a handful of times. V is TRBV5-5 and J is TRBJ1-2; TRBD1 aligns across 8 bases. Germline CDR1 is SGHKS and CDR2 is YYEKEE (reference sequence). With 2 bases clipped from V and 3 bases from J, the junction kept 3 bases outside the gene matches. CDR3 size: 14 residues. For the CDR3, the DNA is TGTGCCAGCAGCTTAGACAGGGGTCACTATGGCTACACCTTC. Residues: CASSLDRGHYGYTF.

This chain uses TRBV6-1 with TRBJ1-3; 7 bases are a match to TRBD1. The length of the CDR3 is 13 residues. Germline CDR1 MNHNS, CDR2 SASEGT. With V trimmed by 10 bases and J by 4 bases, 7 bases remained unmatched. The DNA for the CDR3 is TGTGCCACCAACAGGGGTACGGGAAACACCATATATTTT. Protein sequence: CATNRGTGNTIYF.

The chain uses TRBV28 and TRBJ2-7; TRBD1 matches at 9 bases. CDR3 length: 12 amino acids. Germline CDR1 MDHEN, CDR2 SYDVKM. V trimming: 9 bases; J trimming: 6 bases; junction bases outside the gene matches: 6. CDR3 loop: CASVTGGSEQYF. CDR3 nucleotides: TGTGCCAGTGTCACAGGGGGCTCCGAGCAGTACTTC. Variable domain in full (rest from reference TRBV28 and TRBJ2-7): DVKVTQSSRYLVKRTGEKVFLECVQDMDHENMFWYRQDPGLGLRLIYFSYDVKMKEKGDIPEGYSVSREKKERFSLILESASTNQTSMYLCASVTGGSEQYFGPGTRLTVT.

The rearrangement links TRBV4-3 to TRBJ2-1; possibly TRBD1 for D (5 bases). The germline V gene has CDR1 LGHNA and CDR2 YSLEER. Trimming removed 3 bases at V and 4 bases at J, with 10 bases between. The CDR3 covers 14 residues. CDR3 coding DNA: TGCGCCAGCAGCCATTCAGACAGATACAATGAGCAGTTCTTC. This translates into CASSHSDRYNEQFF.

The chain couples TRBV27 to TRBJ2-3, with TRBD2 identical over 10 bases. Losses at the gene ends were 5 bases for V and 6 bases for J; bases not matched to a gene: 8. Germline CDR1 MNHEY, CDR2 SMNVEV (reference sequence). CDR3 length: 15 residues. The CDR3 nucleotides read TGTGCCAGCAGTCCTCGGACTAGCGGAATCGATACGCAGTATTTT. As protein: CASSPRTSGIDTQYF.

This clone was counted a few times. The gene calls are TRBV20-1 and TRBJ1-1, with D unresolved. V dropped 5 bases and J dropped 6 bases, with 10 bases sitting between them. In germline, CDR1 is DFQATT, CDR2 SNEGSKA (reference sequence). The CDR3 runs 11 residues. For the CDR3, the DNA is TGCAGTGCTCCCCTAGCCTCTGAAGCTTTCTTT. Translating gives CSAPLASEAFF.

The chain has TRBV7-2 and TRBJ2-7; 13 nucleotides agree with TRBD2. CDR3 length: 14 amino acids. The trim removed 11 bases at V and 3 bases at J, leaving 7 bases unmatched. Looked up from germline, CDR1 is SGHTA and CDR2 is FQGNSA. The CDR3 loop reads CASTRTSGSYEQYF. The CDR3 DNA is TGTGCCTCCACCCGGACTAGCGGGAGCTACGAGCAGTACTTC.

DNA of the CDR3: TGTGCCAGCAGTTACTCGAGGGCTTACGAGCAGTACTTC. This translates into CASSYSRAYEQYF. V and J are TRBV6-5 and TRBJ2-7; tentative D call: TRBD2 (5 bases). Germline CDR1 MNHEY, CDR2 SVGAGI. The CDR3 totals 13 residues. Trimming stripped 0 bases from V and 4 bases from J, with 7 bases between.

The chain links TRBV28 to TRBJ1-4; the D gene is possibly TRBD1 (5 bases). CDR1 is MDHEN and CDR2 is SYDVKM in the germline V gene. The ends were cut back, 6 bases at V and 4 bases at J, with 12 bases in the middle. There are 14 residues in the CDR3. DNA of the CDR3: TGTGCCAGCAGGGAACAGGCGCGTAATGAAAAACTGTTTTTT. Encoded protein: CASREQARNEKLFF.

V usage is TRBV9 and J usage is TRBJ2-7; TRBD1 aligns across 7 bases. The junction had 11 bases not matched to a gene; V was cut back by 2 bases and J by 6 bases. Germline V CDR1 and CDR2: SGDLS, YYNGEE. This CDR3 spans 15 amino acids. CDR3 loop: CASSVSPGGIGEQYF. Written as DNA, the CDR3 is TGTGCCAGCAGCGTCTCTCCAGGGGGTATTGGCGAGCAGTACTTC. The whole variable domain, remainder taken from reference TRBV9 and TRBJ2-7, is DSGVTQTPKHLITATGQRVTLRCSPRSGDLSVYWYQQSLDQGLQFLIQYYNGEERAKGNILERFSAQQFPDLHSELNLSSLELGDSALYFCASSVSPGGIGEQYFGPGTRLTVT.

This clone showed up just once. The chain recombines TRBV5-1 with TRBJ1-2; D unresolved. This CDR3 has 14 residues. V dropped 2 bases and J dropped 4 bases, with 12 bases sitting between them. CDR1 is SGHRS and CDR2 is YFSETQ in the germline V gene. In nucleotides, the CDR3 is TGCGCCAGCAGCTTATCGTCCTCGGGCTATGGCTACACCTTC. Its protein product is CASSLSSSGYGYTF.

The genes are TRBV5-1 and TRBJ1-4; 9 bases align to TRBD1. J lost 5 bases, V lost 6 bases, and 8 bases had no gene match. The CDR3 runs 15 residues. The germline V gene encodes CDR1 SGHRS and CDR2 YFSETQ. In DNA form, the CDR3 reads TGCGCCAGCAAACTACAGGGGGCCAGGAATGAAAAACTGTTTTTT. It is translated as CASKLQGARNEKLFF.

This chain links TRBV7-7 with TRBJ1-4; 9 bases agree with TRBD1. CDR1 and CDR2 (germline): SSHAT, FNYEAQ (reference sequence). CDR3 length equals 14 residues. V lost 4 bases to trimming and J lost 8 bases; unmatched junction nucleotides: 5. Here the CDR3 DNA reads TGTGCCAGCAGCTCGGGACAGGGAGACGAAAAACTGTTTTTT. It yields the protein CASSSGQGDEKLFF.

This chain uses TRBV7-6 with TRBJ2-5; 9 bases align to TRBD2. CDR1 is SGHVS, CDR2 FNYEAQ, per germline. This CDR3 region has 16 residues. Trimming at V came to 1 base and at J to 4 bases, leaving 7 bases not matched to a gene. CDR3 region: CASSLGLTSGGETQYF. The CDR3 DNA follows: TGTGCCAGCAGCTTAGGTTTGACTAGCGGCGGAGAGACCCAGTACTTC.

This clone was observed a single time. The chain recombines TRBV18 with TRBJ2-1; TRBD2 matches 12 bases. The junction had 13 bases not matched to a gene; V was cut back by 5 bases and J by 2 bases. The germline V gene encodes CDR1 KGHSH and CDR2 LQKENI. The CDR3 extends over 19 amino acids. The CDR3, as DNA: TGTGCCAGCTCATCGGGACTAGCGGGCGGTCTCGTGACCTACAATGAGCAGTTCTTC. Residues: CASSSGLAGGLVTYNEQFF.

This clone is a singleton in its sample. This sequence joins TRBV4-3 and TRBJ2-7, with 13 nucleotides matching TRBD2. The V and J ends lost 5 bases and 0 bases, in that order; junction bases with no gene match: 13. CDR1 and CDR2 (germline): LGHNA, YSLEER. This CDR3 region has 19 residues. Written as DNA, the CDR3 is TGCGCCAGCAGCGAACGACAGGTCCGGACTAGCGGGAGCTCCTACGAGCAGTACTTC. Amino acid sequence: CASSERQVRTSGSSYEQYF.

The genes are TRBV7-9 and TRBJ1-5; 7 bases map to TRBD1. Germline CDR1 is SEHNR and CDR2 is FQNEAQ (reference sequence). The trim removed 5 bases at V and 3 bases at J, leaving 7 bases unmatched. This CDR3 region has 15 residues. The CDR3 loop reads CASSPDRAYNQPQHF. CDR3 nucleotides: TGTGCCAGCAGCCCCGACAGGGCGTACAATCAGCCCCAGCATTTT.

The chain joins TRBV2 to TRBJ1-1, with 7 bases matching TRBD1. CDR3 length equals 13 residues. The junction had 13 bases not matched to a gene; V was cut back by 10 bases and J by 8 bases. Germline V gene lookup returns CDR1 SNHLY and CDR2 FYNNEI. DNA of the CDR3: TGTGCCACCAGACGACAGGGACTCGGGGAAGCTTTCTTT. Its translation: CATRRQGLGEAFF. Combining the CDR3 with reference TRBV2 and TRBJ1-1 gives the whole variable domain EPEVTQTPSHQVTQMGQEVILRCVPISNHLYFYWYRQILGQKVEFLVSFYNNEISEKSEIFDDQFSVERPDGSNFTLKIRSTKLEDSAMYFCATRRQGLGEAFFGQGTRLTVV.

This rearrangement joins TRBV7-2 to TRBJ1-2; TRBD1 is a possible D gene (5 bases). The CDR3 spans 15 residues. Germline CDR1 and CDR2: SGHTA and FQGNSA. Trimming removed 0 bases from V and 2 bases from J, with 10 bases in between. The DNA of the CDR3 is TGTGCCAGCAGCTTAGCGGAGGGGCTGAACTATGGCTACACCTTC. As protein: CASSLAEGLNYGYTF. The whole variable domain, filled in from reference TRBV7-2 and TRBJ1-2, reads GAGVSQSPSNKVTEKGKDVELRCDPISGHTALYWYRQSLGQGLEFLIYFQGNSAPDKSGLPSDRFSAERTGGSVSTLTIQRTQQEDSAVYLCASSLAEGLNYGYTFGSGTRLTVV.

V and J are TRBV6-5 and TRBJ1-4; 10 bases align to TRBD1. The germline V gene encodes CDR1 MNHEY and CDR2 SVGAGI. The ends lost 7 bases at V and 8 bases at J; junction bases unmatched: 7. There are 14 residues in the CDR3. CDR3 nucleotides: TGTGCCAGCAAAAAGGGACAGGGGAGGGAAAAACTGTTTTTT. Its protein is CASKKGQGREKLFF.

A note on this clone: Distinct nucleotide sequences in the sample also encode this CDR3. The chain joins TRBV12-3 or TRBV12-4 to TRBJ1-6, with D tentatively TRBD1 (6 bases). V lost 5 bases and J lost 6, with 8 bases in between. This CDR3 is built from 13 residues. The CDR3 sequence: CASSGQSNSPLHF. CDR3 nucleotides: TGTGCCAGCAGTGGACAGAGTAATTCACCCCTCCACTTT.

The rearrangement links TRBV27 to TRBJ2-1, with TRBD2 identical over 7 bases. The CDR3 contains 13 residues. Germline V gives CDR1 MNHEY, CDR2 SMNVEV (reference sequence). The trim removed 6 bases at V and 9 bases at J, leaving 8 bases unmatched. The CDR3 region is CASSLGRAREQFF. The CDR3 coding sequence is TGTGCCAGCAGCTTAGGGAGGGCCCGTGAGCAGTTCTTC.

This clone was detected once. The chain is built from TRBV5-6 and TRBJ2-5; 14 positions agree with TRBD2. This CDR3 spans 16 amino acids. Germline V gene lookup returns CDR1 SGHDT and CDR2 YYEEEE. Trimming cost V 2 bases and J 1 base; bases outside gene matches: 1. The CDR3, as DNA: TGTGCCAGCAGCTTCGGGACTAGCGGGGGCCAAGAGACCCAGTACTTC. Translated: CASSFGTSGGQETQYF.

The chain employs TRBV7-2 and TRBJ2-7, with D hard to call. Trimming took 5 bases from V and 6 from J, leaving 11 bases between them. CDR3 length equals 12 residues. The germline CDR1 and CDR2 sequences are SGHTA and FQGNSA. Here the CDR3 reads CASSPDAGEQYF. The CDR3 DNA reads as TGTGCCAGCAGCCCCGATGCCGGCGAGCAGTACTTC.